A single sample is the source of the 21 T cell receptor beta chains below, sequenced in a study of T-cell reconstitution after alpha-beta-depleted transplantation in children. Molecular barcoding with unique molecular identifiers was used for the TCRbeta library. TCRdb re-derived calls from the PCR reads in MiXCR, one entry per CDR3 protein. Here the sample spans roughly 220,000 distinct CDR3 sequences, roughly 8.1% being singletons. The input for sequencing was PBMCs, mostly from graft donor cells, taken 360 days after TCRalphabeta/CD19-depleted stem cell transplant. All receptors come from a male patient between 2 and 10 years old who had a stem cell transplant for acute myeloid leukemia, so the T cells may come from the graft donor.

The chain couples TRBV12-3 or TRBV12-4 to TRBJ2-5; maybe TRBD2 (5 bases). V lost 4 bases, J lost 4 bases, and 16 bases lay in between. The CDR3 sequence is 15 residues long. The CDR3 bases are TGTGCCAGCAGTTCCCAGTCCCGGGGATTAGAGACCCAGTACTTC. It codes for CASSSQSRGLETQYF.

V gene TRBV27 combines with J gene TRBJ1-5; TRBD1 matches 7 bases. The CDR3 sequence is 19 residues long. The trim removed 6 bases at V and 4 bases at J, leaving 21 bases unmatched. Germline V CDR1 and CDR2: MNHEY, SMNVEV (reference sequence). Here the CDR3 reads CASRMTGNFLLIGNQPQHF. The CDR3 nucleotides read TGTGCCAGCAGGATGACAGGGAATTTCCTTCTTATAGGGAATCAGCCCCAGCATTTT.

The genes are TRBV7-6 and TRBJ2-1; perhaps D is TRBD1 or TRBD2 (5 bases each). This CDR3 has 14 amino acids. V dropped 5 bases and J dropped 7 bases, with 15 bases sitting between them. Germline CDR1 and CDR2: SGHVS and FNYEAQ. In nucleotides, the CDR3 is TGTGCCAGCAGCCGGGACCTACGTGGGAATGAGCAGTTCTTC. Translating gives CASSRDLRGNEQFF.

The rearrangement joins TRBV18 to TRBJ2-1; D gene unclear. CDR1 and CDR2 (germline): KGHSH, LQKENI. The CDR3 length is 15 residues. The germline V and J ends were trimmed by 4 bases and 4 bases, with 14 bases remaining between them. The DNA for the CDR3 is TGTGCCAGCTCACTGCTGTCGACCGAGTACAATGAGCAGTTCTTC. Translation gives CASSLLSTEYNEQFF.

The CDR3 DNA follows: TGCAGTGCTAGAGTCCCGACACTATTGGCCTCCTACGAGCAGTACTTC. This codes for CSARVPTLLASYEQYF. The rearrangement links TRBV20-1 to TRBJ2-7; D unresolved. V was cut by 1 base and J by 0 bases, with 16 bases left in between. Germline values: CDR1 DFQATT, CDR2 SNEGSKA (reference sequence). The CDR3 runs 16 residues.

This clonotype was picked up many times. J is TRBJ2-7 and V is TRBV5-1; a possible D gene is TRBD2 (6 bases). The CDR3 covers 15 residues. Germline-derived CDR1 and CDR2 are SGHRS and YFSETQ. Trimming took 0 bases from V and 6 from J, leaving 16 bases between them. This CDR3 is CASSLASLREREQYF. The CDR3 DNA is TGCGCCAGCAGCTTGGCCAGTTTGCGGGAACGCGAGCAGTACTTC.

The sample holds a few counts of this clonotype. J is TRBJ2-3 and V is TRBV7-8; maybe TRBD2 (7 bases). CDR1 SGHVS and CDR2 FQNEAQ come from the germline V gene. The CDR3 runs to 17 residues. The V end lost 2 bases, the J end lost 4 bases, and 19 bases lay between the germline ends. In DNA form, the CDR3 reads TGTGCCAGCAGCTTAAGGGAGGGGGTTAGCTTTCCAGATACGCAGTATTTT. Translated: CASSLREGVSFPDTQYF. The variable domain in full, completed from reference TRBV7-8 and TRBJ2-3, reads GAGVSQSPRYKVAKRGQDVALRCDPISGHVSLFWYQQALGQGPEFLTYFQNEAQLDKSGLPSDRFFAERPEGSVSTLKIQRTQQEDSAVYLCASSLREGVSFPDTQYFGPGTRLTVL.

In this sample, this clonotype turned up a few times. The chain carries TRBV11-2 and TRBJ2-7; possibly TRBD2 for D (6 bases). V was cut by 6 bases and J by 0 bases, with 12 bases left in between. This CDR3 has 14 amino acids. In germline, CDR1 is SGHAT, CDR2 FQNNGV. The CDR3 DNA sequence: TGTGCCAGCAGACGCCGGGACTTCTCCTACGAGCAGTACTTC. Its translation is CASRRRDFSYEQYF.

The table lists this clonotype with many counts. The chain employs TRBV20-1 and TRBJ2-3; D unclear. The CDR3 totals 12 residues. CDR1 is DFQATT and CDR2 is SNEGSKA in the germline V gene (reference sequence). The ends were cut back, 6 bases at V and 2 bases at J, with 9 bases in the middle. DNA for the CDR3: TGCAGTGCGGGCAGATCCACAGATACGCAGTATTTT. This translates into CSAGRSTDTQYF.

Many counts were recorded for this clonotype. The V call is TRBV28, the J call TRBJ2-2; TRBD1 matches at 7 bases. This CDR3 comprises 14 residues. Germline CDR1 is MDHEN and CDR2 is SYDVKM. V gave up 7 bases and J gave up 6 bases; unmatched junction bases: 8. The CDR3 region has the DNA TGTGCCAGCACCGACGACAGGGTCCCCGGGGAGCTGTTTTTT. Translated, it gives CASTDDRVPGELFF.

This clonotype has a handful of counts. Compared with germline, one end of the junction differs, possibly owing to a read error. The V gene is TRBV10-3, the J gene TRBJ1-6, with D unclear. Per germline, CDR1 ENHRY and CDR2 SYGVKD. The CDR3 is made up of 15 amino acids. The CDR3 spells CAIREASPYNSPLHF. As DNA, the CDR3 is TGTGCCATCCGTGAGGCTAGCCCCTATAATTCACCCCTCCACTTT.

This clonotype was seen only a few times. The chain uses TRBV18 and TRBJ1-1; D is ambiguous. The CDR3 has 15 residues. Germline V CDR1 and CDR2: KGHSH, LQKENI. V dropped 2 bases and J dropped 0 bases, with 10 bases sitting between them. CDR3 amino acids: CASSPFDGLNTEAFF. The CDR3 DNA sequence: TGTGCCAGCTCACCATTCGACGGTTTGAACACTGAAGCTTTCTTT.

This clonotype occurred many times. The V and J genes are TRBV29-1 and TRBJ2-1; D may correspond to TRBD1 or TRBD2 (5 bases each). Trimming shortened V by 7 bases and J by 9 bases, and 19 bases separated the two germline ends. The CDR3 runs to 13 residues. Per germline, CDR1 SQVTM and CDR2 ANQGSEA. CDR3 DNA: TGCAGCGGCACGAGGGGTCTAGAGGTTGAGCAGTTCTTC. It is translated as CSGTRGLEVEQFF.

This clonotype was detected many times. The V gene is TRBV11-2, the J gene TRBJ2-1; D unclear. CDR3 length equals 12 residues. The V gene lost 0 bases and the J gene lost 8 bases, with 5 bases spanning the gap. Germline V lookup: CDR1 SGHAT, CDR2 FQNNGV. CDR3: CASSLDRYEQFF. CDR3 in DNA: TGTGCCAGCAGCTTAGATAGGTATGAGCAGTTCTTC.

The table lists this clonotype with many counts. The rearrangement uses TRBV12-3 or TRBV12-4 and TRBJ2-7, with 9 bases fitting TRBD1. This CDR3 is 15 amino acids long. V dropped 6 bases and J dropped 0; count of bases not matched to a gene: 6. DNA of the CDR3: TGTGCCAGCAGGGAGGACAGGGGAACCTCCTACGAGCAGTACGTC. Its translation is CASREDRGTSYEQYV.

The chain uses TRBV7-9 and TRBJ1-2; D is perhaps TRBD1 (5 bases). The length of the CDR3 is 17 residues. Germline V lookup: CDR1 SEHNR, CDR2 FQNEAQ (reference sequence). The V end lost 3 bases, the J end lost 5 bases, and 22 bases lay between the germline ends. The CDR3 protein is CASSLPLYRGTLYGYTF. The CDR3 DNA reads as TGTGCCAGCAGCTTGCCCCTTTATAGGGGCACCTTATATGGCTACACCTTC.

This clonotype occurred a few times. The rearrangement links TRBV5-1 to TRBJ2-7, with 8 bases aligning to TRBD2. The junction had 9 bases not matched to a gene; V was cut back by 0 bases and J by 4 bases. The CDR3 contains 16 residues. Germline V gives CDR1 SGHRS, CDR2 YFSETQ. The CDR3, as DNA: TGCGCCAGCAGCTTGGCCGCCACGACTAGCGAGTACGAGCAGTACTTC. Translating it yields CASSLAATTSEYEQYF. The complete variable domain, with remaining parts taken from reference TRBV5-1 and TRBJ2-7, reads KAGVTQTPRYLIKTRGQQVTLSCSPISGHRSVSWYQQTPGQGLQFLFEYFSETQRNKGNFPGRFSGRQFSNSRSEMNVSTLELGDSALYLCASSLAATTSEYEQYFGPGTRLTVT.

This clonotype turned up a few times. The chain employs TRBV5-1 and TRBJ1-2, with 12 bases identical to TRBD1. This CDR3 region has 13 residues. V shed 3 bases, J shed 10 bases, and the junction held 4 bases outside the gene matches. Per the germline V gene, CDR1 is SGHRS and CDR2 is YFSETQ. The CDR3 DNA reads TGCGCCAGCAGCTCCCGGGACAGGGGGCTCTACACCTTC. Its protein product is CASSSRDRGLYTF.

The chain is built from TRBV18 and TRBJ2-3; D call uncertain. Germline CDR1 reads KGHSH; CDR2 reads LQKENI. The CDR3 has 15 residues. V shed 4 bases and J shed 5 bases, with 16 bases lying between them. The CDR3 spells CASSRYGQNQDTQYF. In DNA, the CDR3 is TGTGCCAGCTCACGGTACGGCCAAAACCAAGATACGCAGTATTTT.

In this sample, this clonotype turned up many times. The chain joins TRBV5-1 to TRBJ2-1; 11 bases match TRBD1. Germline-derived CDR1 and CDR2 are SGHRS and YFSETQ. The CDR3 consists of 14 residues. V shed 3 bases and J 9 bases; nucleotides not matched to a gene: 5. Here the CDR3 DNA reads TGCGCCAGCAGCTCAGGACAGGGGGCTGTTGAGCAGTTCTTC. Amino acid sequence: CASSSGQGAVEQFF.

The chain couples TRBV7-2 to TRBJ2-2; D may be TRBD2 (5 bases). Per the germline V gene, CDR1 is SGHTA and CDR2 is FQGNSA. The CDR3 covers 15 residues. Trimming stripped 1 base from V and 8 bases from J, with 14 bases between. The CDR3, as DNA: TGTGCCAGCAGCTTAGAACGGCGCGGGCCTGGGGAGCTGTTTTTT. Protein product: CASSLERRGPGELFF.